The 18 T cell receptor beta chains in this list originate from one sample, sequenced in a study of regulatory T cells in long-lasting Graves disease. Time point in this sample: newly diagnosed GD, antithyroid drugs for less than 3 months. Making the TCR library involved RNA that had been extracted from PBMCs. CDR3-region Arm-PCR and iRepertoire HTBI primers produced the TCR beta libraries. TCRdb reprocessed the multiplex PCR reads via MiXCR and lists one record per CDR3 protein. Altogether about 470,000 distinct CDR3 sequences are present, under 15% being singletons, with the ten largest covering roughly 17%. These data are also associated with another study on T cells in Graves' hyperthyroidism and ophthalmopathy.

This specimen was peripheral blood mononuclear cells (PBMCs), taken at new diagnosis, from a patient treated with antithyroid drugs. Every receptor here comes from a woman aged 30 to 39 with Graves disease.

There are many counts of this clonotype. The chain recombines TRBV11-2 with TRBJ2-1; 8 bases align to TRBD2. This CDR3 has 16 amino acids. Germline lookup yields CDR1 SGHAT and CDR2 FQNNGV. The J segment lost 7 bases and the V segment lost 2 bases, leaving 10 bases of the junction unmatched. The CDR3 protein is CASSLTTGGPRNEQFF. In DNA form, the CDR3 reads TGTGCCAGCAGCTTAACCACGGGAGGGCCGAGGAATGAGCAGTTCTTC.

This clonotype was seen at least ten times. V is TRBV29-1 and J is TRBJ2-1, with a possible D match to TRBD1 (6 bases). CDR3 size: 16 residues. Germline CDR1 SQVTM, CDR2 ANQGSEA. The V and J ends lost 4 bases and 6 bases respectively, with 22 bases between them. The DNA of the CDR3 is TGCAGCGTTGGATCGGACAGATTGTTACTTGGCAATGAGCAGTTCTTC. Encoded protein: CSVGSDRLLLGNEQFF.

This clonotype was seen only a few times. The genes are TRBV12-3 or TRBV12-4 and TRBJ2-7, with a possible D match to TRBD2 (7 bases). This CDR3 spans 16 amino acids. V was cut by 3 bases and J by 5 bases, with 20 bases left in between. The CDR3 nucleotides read TGTGCCAGCAGTTTTTTTGGGGGGGCGGGAATCGACGAGCAGTACTTC. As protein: CASSFFGGAGIDEQYF.

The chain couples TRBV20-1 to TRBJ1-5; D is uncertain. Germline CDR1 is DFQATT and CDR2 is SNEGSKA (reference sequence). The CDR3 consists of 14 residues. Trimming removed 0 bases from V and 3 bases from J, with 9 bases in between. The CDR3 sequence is CSARDGKHNQPQHF. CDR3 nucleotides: TGCAGTGCTAGAGATGGAAAGCACAATCAGCCCCAGCATTTT.

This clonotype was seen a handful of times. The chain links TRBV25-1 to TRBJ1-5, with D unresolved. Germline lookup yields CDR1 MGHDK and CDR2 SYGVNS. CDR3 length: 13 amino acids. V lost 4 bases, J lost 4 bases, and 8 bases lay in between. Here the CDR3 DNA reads TGTGCCAGCAGTGGCGAGGGAAATCAGCCCCAGCATTTT. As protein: CASSGEGNQPQHF.

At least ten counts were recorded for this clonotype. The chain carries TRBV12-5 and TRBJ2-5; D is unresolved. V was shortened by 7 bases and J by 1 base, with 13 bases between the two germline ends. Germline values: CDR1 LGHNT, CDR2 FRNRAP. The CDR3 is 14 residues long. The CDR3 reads CASVSDGTQETQYF. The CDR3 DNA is TGTGCTAGTGTATCAGACGGTACCCAAGAGACCCAGTACTTC.

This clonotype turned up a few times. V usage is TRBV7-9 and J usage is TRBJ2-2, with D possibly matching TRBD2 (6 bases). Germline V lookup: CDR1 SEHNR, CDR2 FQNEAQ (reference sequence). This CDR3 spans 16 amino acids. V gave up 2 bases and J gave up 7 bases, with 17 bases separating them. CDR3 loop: CASSLTADGSIGELFF. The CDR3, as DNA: TGTGCCAGCAGCTTAACCGCCGACGGGAGTATCGGGGAGCTGTTTTTT.

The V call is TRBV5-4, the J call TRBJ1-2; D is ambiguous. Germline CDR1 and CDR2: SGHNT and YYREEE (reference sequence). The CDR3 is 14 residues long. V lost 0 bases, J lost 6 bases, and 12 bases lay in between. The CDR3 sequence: CASSLAWKSDGYTF. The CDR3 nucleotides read TGTGCCAGCAGCTTGGCCTGGAAGTCTGATGGCTACACCTTC.

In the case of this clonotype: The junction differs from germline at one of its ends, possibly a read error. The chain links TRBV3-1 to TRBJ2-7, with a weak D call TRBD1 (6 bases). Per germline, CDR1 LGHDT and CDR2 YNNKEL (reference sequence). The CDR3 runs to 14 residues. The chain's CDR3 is CASNQSPGVNEQYF. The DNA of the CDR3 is TGTGCCAGCAACCAATCTCCAGGGGTAAACGAGCAGTACTTC.

The CDR3 nucleotides are TGCGCCAGCAGCTTCACAGTAACCGGGGAGCTGTTTTTT. As protein: CASSFTVTGELFF. The rearrangement uses TRBV5-1 and TRBJ2-2; D is unresolved. V lost 2 bases, J lost 5 bases, and 7 bases lay in between. CDR1 and CDR2 from the germline V gene are SGHRS and YFSETQ. This CDR3 has 13 amino acids.

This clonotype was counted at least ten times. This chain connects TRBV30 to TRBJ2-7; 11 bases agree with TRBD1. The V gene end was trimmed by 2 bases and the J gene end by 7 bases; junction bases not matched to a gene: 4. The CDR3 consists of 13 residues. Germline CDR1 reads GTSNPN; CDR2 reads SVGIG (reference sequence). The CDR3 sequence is CAWSRTGGGEQYF. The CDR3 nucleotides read TGTGCCTGGAGTCGGACAGGGGGCGGTGAGCAGTACTTC.

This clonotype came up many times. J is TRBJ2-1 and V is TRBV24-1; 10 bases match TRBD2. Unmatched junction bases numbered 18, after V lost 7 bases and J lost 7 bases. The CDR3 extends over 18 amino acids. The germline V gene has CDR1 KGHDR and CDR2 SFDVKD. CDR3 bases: TGTGCCACCAGCGGGGAGGGGGGTACTAGCGGGACGGGGAATGAGCAGTTCTTC. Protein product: CATSGEGGTSGTGNEQFF.

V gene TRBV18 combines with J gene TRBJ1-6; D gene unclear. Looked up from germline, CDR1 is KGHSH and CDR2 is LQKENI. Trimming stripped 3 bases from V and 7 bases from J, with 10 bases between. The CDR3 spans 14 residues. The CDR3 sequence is CASSPGQENSPLHF. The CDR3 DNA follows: TGTGCCAGCTCACCCGGGCAGGAGAATTCACCCCTCCACTTT.

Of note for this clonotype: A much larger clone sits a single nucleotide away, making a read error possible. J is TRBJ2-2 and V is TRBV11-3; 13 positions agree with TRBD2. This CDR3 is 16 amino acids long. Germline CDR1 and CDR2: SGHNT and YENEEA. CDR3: CAGSATSGRNLGELFF. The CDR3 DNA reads TGTGCCGGCAGCGCGACTAGCGGGAGGAATCTCGGGGAGCTGTTTTTT.

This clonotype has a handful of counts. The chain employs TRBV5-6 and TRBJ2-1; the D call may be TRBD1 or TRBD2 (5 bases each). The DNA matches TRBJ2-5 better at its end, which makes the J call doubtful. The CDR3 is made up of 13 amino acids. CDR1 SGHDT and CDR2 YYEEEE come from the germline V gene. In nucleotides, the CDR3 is TGTGCCAGCAGCTATGGGACGGTCAAGACCCAGTACTTC. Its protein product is CASSYGTVKTQYF.

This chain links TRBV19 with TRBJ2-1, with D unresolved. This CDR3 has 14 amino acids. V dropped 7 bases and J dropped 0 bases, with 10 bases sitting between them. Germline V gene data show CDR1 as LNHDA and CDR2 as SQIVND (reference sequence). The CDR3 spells CASMAGSSYNEQFF. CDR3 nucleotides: TGTGCCAGTATGGCTGGGTCCTCCTACAATGAGCAGTTCTTC.

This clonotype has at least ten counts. CDR3 in amino acids: CASSLHRGLTKNIQYF. The CDR3 DNA sequence: TGTGCCAGCAGTTTACACAGGGGGCTAACCAAAAACATTCAGTACTTC. This sequence joins TRBV12-3 or TRBV12-4 and TRBJ2-4, with 9 bases identical to TRBD1. The CDR3 runs to 16 residues. Unmatched junction bases numbered 4, after V lost 2 bases and J lost 2 bases.

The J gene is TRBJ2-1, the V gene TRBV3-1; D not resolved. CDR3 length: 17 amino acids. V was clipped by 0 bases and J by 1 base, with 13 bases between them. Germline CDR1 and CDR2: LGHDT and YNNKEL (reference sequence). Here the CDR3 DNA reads TGTGCCAGCAGCCAAGATAGGTTCCACTCATCCTACAATGAGCAGTTCTTC. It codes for CASSQDRFHSSYNEQFF.